One sample yielded the 27 T cell receptor beta chains listed below, sequenced in a study of blood T cell repertoires in COVID-19. TCRdb keeps only in-frame clones here, not all; method: immunoSEQ multiplex PCR. The sample carries 100,000 or so clones, 85% recorded once. Sequenced material: peripheral blood. The receptors derive from a man aged 50-59 years with acute or convalescent COVID-19.

The chain is built from TRBV28 and TRBJ1-1; the match to TRBD1 covers 8 bases. J gave up 3 bases and V 2 bases, and 5 bases lay outside the gene matches. In germline, CDR1 is MDHEN, CDR2 SYDVKM. The CDR3 is made up of 15 amino acids. CDR3 coding DNA: TGTGCCAGCAGTTTACAGGGGGCGGTGGACACTGAAGCTTTCTTT. It encodes CASSLQGAVDTEAFF.

The chain uses TRBV5-1 and TRBJ2-7, with 7 nucleotides matching TRBD1. The CDR3 loop spans 13 amino acids. Germline lookup yields CDR1 SGHRS and CDR2 YFSETQ. V dropped 5 bases and J dropped 4; count of bases not matched to a gene: 6. The CDR3 DNA sequence: TGCGCCAGCAGTTCCGGGACAGAGTACGAGCAGTACTTC. As protein: CASSSGTEYEQYF.

The chain recombines TRBV18 with TRBJ1-1, with TRBD1 as a possible D gene (5 bases). V shed 2 bases and J shed 0 bases, with 10 bases lying between them. The germline CDR1 and CDR2 sequences are KGHSH and LQKENI. The CDR3 has 15 amino acids. Here the CDR3 DNA reads TGTGCCAGCTCACCAGGGGCAGGGATGAACACTGAAGCTTTCTTT. This gives the protein CASSPGAGMNTEAFF.

This clone has just one count. The J gene is TRBJ1-4, the V gene TRBV5-1; weak D call: TRBD1 (5 bases). The CDR3 covers 16 residues. The germline V gene has CDR1 SGHRS and CDR2 YFSETQ. Trimming removed 0 bases at V and 3 bases at J, with 12 bases between. The CDR3 bases are TGCGCCAGCAGCTTGGATTCAGGGTTAGCTAATGAAAAACTGTTTTTT. Its translation is CASSLDSGLANEKLFF.

The CDR3 bases are TGTGCCAGCAGCCAAGATTATACTAGCGGAAGAGATACGCAGTATTTT. Protein product: CASSQDYTSGRDTQYF. The genes are TRBV3-1 (or the pseudogene TRBV3-2) and TRBJ2-3; 8 bases line up with TRBD2. Germline-derived CDR1 and CDR2 are LGHDT and YNNKEL (reference sequence). Trimming removed 0 bases from V and 5 bases from J; junction bases left unmatched: 7. This CDR3 is 16 amino acids long.

J is TRBJ2-1 and V is TRBV4-1; D not certain. The CDR3 runs to 13 residues. Germline CDR1 reads MGHRA; CDR2 reads YSYEKL. Trimming pared 1 base from V and 10 bases from J, leaving 11 bases between. Here the CDR3 DNA reads TGCGCCAGCAGCCAAGCGTCCCCAGTGGAGCAGTTCTTC. Encoded protein: CASSQASPVEQFF.

This chain connects TRBV9 to TRBJ1-2, with D perhaps matching TRBD1 (5 bases). V was trimmed by 0 bases and J by 3 bases, leaving 15 bases between them. Germline assignment: CDR1 SGDLS and CDR2 YYNGEE. The CDR3 length is 16 residues. Here the CDR3 reads CASSVAAQAFDYGYTF. DNA for the CDR3: TGTGCCAGCAGCGTAGCCGCACAGGCATTCGACTATGGCTACACCTTC.

This chain connects TRBV11-3 to TRBJ1-6; D may be TRBD1 (5 bases). V was clipped by 3 bases and J by 0 bases, with 9 bases between them. The germline gives CDR1 SGHNT, CDR2 YENEEA. The length of the CDR3 is 16 residues. This CDR3 reads CASSFGGSSYNSPLHF. CDR3 coding DNA: TGTGCCAGCAGCTTCGGGGGGAGCTCCTATAATTCACCCCTCCACTTT.

This chain connects TRBV11-3 to TRBJ2-7; D is possibly TRBD2 (6 bases). Trimming pared 5 bases from V and 6 bases from J, leaving 20 bases between. This CDR3 has 15 residues. The germline CDR1 and CDR2 sequences are SGHNT and YENEEA. The CDR3 region is CASSPRGAGFGEQYF. The CDR3 nucleotides are TGTGCCAGCAGCCCCCGAGGTGCGGGATTCGGCGAGCAGTACTTC. Full variable domain (missing parts from reference TRBV11-3 and TRBJ2-7): EAGVVQSPRYKIIEKKQPVAFWCNPISGHNTLYWYLQNLGQGPELLIRYENEEAVDDSQLPKDRFSAERLKGVDSTLKIQPAELGDSAVYLCASSPRGAGFGEQYFGPGTRLTVT.

The V call is TRBV30, the J call TRBJ1-5; no firm D call. Trimming shortened V by 0 bases and J by 3 bases, and 9 bases separated the two germline ends. Germline loops: CDR1 GTSNPN, CDR2 SVGIG (reference sequence). This CDR3 is built from 14 residues. The CDR3 DNA reads as TGTGCCTGGAGTGTAAGCGGTTTCAATCAGCCCCAGCATTTT. Translating it yields CAWSVSGFNQPQHF.

The rearrangement uses TRBV18 and TRBJ2-5, with D tentatively TRBD1 (6 bases). Trimming stripped 3 bases from V and 5 bases from J, with 16 bases between. CDR3 length: 15 amino acids. The V gene's germline CDR1 is KGHSH and CDR2 LQKENI. The CDR3 loop is CASSPRQVGMETQYF. For the CDR3, the DNA is TGTGCCAGCTCACCCAGACAGGTCGGGATGGAGACCCAGTACTTC.

The V gene is TRBV7-8, the J gene TRBJ2-1; no definite D call. The CDR3 is 15 residues long. Germline V gene sequence: CDR1 SGHVS, CDR2 FQNEAQ. The V end was cut by 5 bases, the J end by 4 bases, with 15 bases between. The CDR3 sequence is CASSPFQVEYNEQFF. The DNA for the CDR3 is TGTGCCAGCAGCCCTTTCCAGGTCGAATACAATGAGCAGTTCTTC.

The CDR3 region has the DNA TGTGCCAGCAGCTTGAAACACGGCAGTTTATTTAGCCCGTATGAAAAACTGTTTTTT. Its protein product is CASSLKHGSLFSPYEKLFF. V gene TRBV5-8 combines with J gene TRBJ1-4; no clear D gene. The CDR3 covers 19 residues. Germline V gives CDR1 SGHTS, CDR2 YDEGEE. The V end lost 1 base, the J end lost 6 bases, and 25 bases lay between the germline ends.

This clone was observed once. The gene calls are TRBV3-1 (or the pseudogene TRBV3-2) and TRBJ1-2; possible D gene TRBD1, 6 bases. Trimming cost V 3 bases and J 8 bases, with 13 bases left between them. Per germline, CDR1 LGHDT and CDR2 YNNKEL (reference sequence). The CDR3 runs to 13 residues. As DNA, the CDR3 is TGTGCCAGCAGCCAGGAACAGGGAAACGGCTACACCTTC. Translated, it gives CASSQEQGNGYTF.

This clone was recorded a few times. V usage is TRBV3-1 (or the pseudogene TRBV3-2) and J usage is TRBJ2-5; 9 bases are shared with TRBD1. This CDR3 has 15 amino acids. From germline, CDR1 is LGHDT and CDR2 YNNKEL (reference sequence). Trimming took 3 bases from V and 2 from J; bases not matched to a gene: 4. In nucleotides, the CDR3 is TGTGCCAGCAGCCAGGGGGACAGGGAACAAGAGACCCAGTACTTC. Protein: CASSQGDREQETQYF.

V gene TRBV18 combines with J gene TRBJ1-4, with a possible D match to TRBD1 (6 bases). V lost 0 bases, J lost 4 bases, and 15 bases lay in between. The CDR3 runs 17 residues. Germline V gene data show CDR1 as KGHSH and CDR2 as LQKENI. CDR3 amino acids: CASSPPPSTGNNEKLFF. CDR3 nucleotide sequence: TGTGCCAGCTCACCACCGCCATCGACAGGCAATAATGAAAAACTGTTTTTT.

The gene calls are TRBV4-1 and TRBJ2-7; D is possibly TRBD2 (6 bases). Deletions cut 4 bases from V and 2 bases from J, with 12 bases between. CDR1 MGHRA and CDR2 YSYEKL come from the germline V gene. CDR3 size: 14 residues. In DNA form, the CDR3 reads TGCGCCAGCAGCCGTGCCCGGGGGACCTACGAGCAGTACTTC. It translates to CASSRARGTYEQYF.

The chain is built from TRBV6-4 and TRBJ1-1, with D perhaps TRBD1 (5 bases). V was clipped by 6 bases and J by 0 bases, with 8 bases between them. This CDR3 has 13 residues. Germline-derived CDR1 and CDR2 are MRHNA and SNTAGT. This CDR3 reads CASRMTVNTEAFF. DNA of the CDR3: TGTGCCAGCAGAATGACAGTGAACACTGAAGCTTTCTTT.

This clone has just a few counts. The chain links TRBV2 to TRBJ1-5; D might be TRBD1 (6 bases). V was shortened by 6 bases and J by 3 bases, with 12 bases between the two germline ends. The CDR3 has 14 amino acids. Germline values: CDR1 SNHLY, CDR2 FYNNEI. The CDR3 loop reads CASRGGGFNQPQHF. The CDR3 bases are TGTGCCAGCAGAGGGGGGGGGTTCAATCAGCCCCAGCATTTT. The complete variable domain, with remaining parts taken from reference TRBV2 and TRBJ1-5, reads EPEVTQTPSHQVTQMGQEVILRCVPISNHLYFYWYRQILGQKVEFLVSFYNNEISEKSEIFDDQFSVERPDGSNFTLKIRSTKLEDSAMYFCASRGGGFNQPQHFGDGTRLSIL.

This clone showed up just once. This sequence joins TRBV7-9 and TRBJ1-5; D is uncertain. The CDR3 runs 12 residues. CDR1 and CDR2 from the germline V gene are SEHNR and FQNEAQ (reference sequence). Trimming stripped 5 bases from V and 9 bases from J, with 11 bases between. As DNA, the CDR3 is TGTGCCAGCAGCCGCGCCGAGAGGCCCCAGCATTTT. It is translated as CASSRAERPQHF.

CDR3: CASSVSSGGSYNEQFF. The CDR3 coding sequence is TGTGCCAGCAGCGTTTCTAGCGGAGGCTCCTACAATGAGCAGTTCTTC. The chain combines TRBV9 with TRBJ2-1; TRBD2 agrees at 7 bases. The CDR3 length is 16 residues. Trimming cost V 2 bases and J 0 bases; bases outside gene matches: 5. Germline V lookup: CDR1 SGDLS, CDR2 YYNGEE.

In this sample, this clone turned up a few times. The rearrangement uses TRBV12-3 or TRBV12-4 and TRBJ2-7; D is undetermined. The germline V and J ends were trimmed by 6 bases and 4 bases, with 10 bases remaining between them. This CDR3 has 12 residues. The CDR3 region is CASSPNNYEQYF. For the CDR3, the DNA is TGTGCCAGCAGCCCGAACAATTACGAGCAGTACTTC.

The V gene is TRBV2, the J gene TRBJ1-6; tentative D call: TRBD1 (5 bases). V was cut by 7 bases and J by 7 bases, with 11 bases left in between. This CDR3 is built from 13 residues. CDR1 is SNHLY and CDR2 is FYNNEI in the germline V gene. Here the CDR3 reads CASTAGFNSPLHF. As DNA, the CDR3 is TGTGCCAGCACAGCAGGGTTCAATTCACCCCTCCACTTT.

This chain connects TRBV19 to TRBJ2-3; the D gene is possibly TRBD2 (5 bases). Germline V gives CDR1 LNHDA, CDR2 SQIVND (reference sequence). Trimming stripped 4 bases from V and 2 bases from J, with 10 bases between. This CDR3 region has 14 residues. CDR3 amino acids: CASSNEGITDTQYF. The CDR3 DNA is TGTGCCAGTAGTAACGAGGGAATCACAGATACGCAGTATTTT. Drawing the rest from reference TRBV19 and TRBJ2-3, the complete variable domain is DGGITQSPKYLFRKEGQNVTLSCEQNLNHDAMYWYRQDPGQGLRLIYYSQIVNDFQKGDIAEGYSVSREKKESFPLTVTSAQKNPTAFYLCASSNEGITDTQYFGPGTRLTVL.

This chain uses TRBV5-4 with TRBJ2-7, with 9 bases identical to TRBD2. Germline V CDR1 and CDR2: SGHNT, YYREEE (reference sequence). This CDR3 region has 14 residues. With V trimmed by 5 bases and J by 9 bases, 12 bases remained unmatched. CDR3 in DNA: TGTGCCAGCAGTAAAGCGGGGGGCAGCCCGGGGCAGTACTTC. It yields the protein CASSKAGGSPGQYF.

The chain couples TRBV6-1 to TRBJ2-5; the D is unclear. The CDR3 is made up of 12 amino acids. Trimming pared 2 bases from V and 6 bases from J, leaving 7 bases between. The germline CDR1 and CDR2 sequences are MNHNS and SASEGT. The CDR3 loop reads CASSEIAKTQYF. CDR3 sequence (DNA): TGTGCCAGCAGTGAAATTGCGAAGACCCAGTACTTC.

The chain joins TRBV3-1 (or the pseudogene TRBV3-2) to TRBJ1-2, with 7 bases fitting TRBD1. Per germline, CDR1 LGHDT and CDR2 YNNKEL (reference sequence). This CDR3 is 15 amino acids long. Germline trimming cut 0 bases from V and 3 bases from J; bases unmatched to any gene: 4. The chain's CDR3 is CASSQEDRPDYGYTF. The DNA for the CDR3 is TGTGCCAGCAGCCAAGAGGACAGGCCCGACTATGGCTACACCTTC.